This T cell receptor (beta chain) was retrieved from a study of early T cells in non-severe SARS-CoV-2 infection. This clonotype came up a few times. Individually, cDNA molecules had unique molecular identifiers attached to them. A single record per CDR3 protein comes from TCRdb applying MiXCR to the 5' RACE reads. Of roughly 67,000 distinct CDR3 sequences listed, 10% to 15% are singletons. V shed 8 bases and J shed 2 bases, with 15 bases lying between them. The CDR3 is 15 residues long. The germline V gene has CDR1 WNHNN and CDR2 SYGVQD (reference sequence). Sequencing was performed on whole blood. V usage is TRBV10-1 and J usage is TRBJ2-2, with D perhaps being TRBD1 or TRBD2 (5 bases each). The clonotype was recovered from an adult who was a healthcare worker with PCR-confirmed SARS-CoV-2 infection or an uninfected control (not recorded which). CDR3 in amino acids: CASPRGAVNTGELFF. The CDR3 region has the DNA TGCGCCAGCCCACGAGGGGCCGTCAACACCGGGGAGCTGTTTTTT.